This TCR beta chain was identified during a study of blood T cell repertoires in COVID-19. Across the study: PBMCs, B-cell-depleted T cells, or T cells provided the cDNA or gDNA that made up the material.

This clone was found a few times. The protocol was immunoSEQ multiplex PCR, while the TCRdb copy is restricted to in-frame clones and leaves out a portion. The data hold 200,000 or so clones, with roughly four fifths observed a single time. The sequence was obtained from a middle-aged woman with acute COVID-19. Sequencing was done on a sample of PBMCs or T cells enriched from blood (not recorded which).

The CDR3 region is CASTSLTGALHF. CDR3 DNA: TGTGCCAGCACCTCGTTAACAGGGGCCCTCCACTTT. The chain has TRBV5-5 and TRBJ1-6, with 7 bases that match TRBD1. Germline trimming cut 6 bases from V and 14 bases from J; bases unmatched to any gene: 8. This CDR3 is 12 amino acids long. Germline V gene lookup returns CDR1 SGHKS and CDR2 YYEKEE (reference sequence).